These T cell receptor beta chains were read from a single sample in a study of shared clonotypes between healthy human individuals. Assay used: immunoSEQ multiplex PCR; TCRdb lists only in-frame clones, some missing. The sample records 1.6 million or so clones, 96% being singletons. The specimen sequenced was naive CD4+ T cells sorted from blood. Receptor source: a young man in good health. Each CDR3 is given with its conserved first and last residue. A D gene is named only where the DNA matches it firmly. Size is stated for part of the rows, as once, few or many counts, or as a class when the clone is expanded.

CDR3 DNA: TGTGCCAGCAGTACCCTTTTAGGAAGCACAGATACGCAGTATTTT
CDR3 protein: CASSTLLGSTDTQYF
J gene: TRBJ2-3
D gene: NA
CDR3 length: 15
clone size: NA
V gene: TRBV28

CDR3 DNA: TGTGCCAGCAGCGTACTTGCGGGAGGGTTCTACAATGAGCAGTTCTTC
CDR3 protein: CASSVLAGGFYNEQFF
J gene: TRBJ2-1
D gene: TRBD2
CDR3 length: 16
clone size: NA
V gene: TRBV9

CDR3 DNA: TGCGCCAGCAGCTTGGTCCAGATCCAAGAGACCCAGTACTTC
CDR3 protein: CASSLVQIQETQYF
J gene: TRBJ2-5
D gene: NA
CDR3 length: 14
clone size: NA
V gene: TRBV5-1

CDR3 DNA: TGCAGCGTGGGTCGGAGCGGGGCTACCTACGAGCAGTACTTC
CDR3 protein: CSVGRSGATYEQYF
J gene: TRBJ2-7
D gene: TRBD2
CDR3 length: 14
clone size: NA
V gene: TRBV29-1

CDR3 DNA: TGTGCCAGCAGTTCCCCAGTCTCTGGGGCCAACGTCCTGACTTTC
CDR3 protein: CASSSPVSGANVLTF
J gene: TRBJ2-6
D gene: NA
CDR3 length: 15
clone size: NA
V gene: TRBV6-6

CDR3 DNA: TGTGCCTGGGTACCCAACCTGGTTAGCAGACAGGGACCTCGTCATGAAGCTTTCTTT
CDR3 protein: CAWVPNLVSRQGPRHEAFF
J gene: TRBJ1-1
D gene: TRBD1
CDR3 length: 19
clone size: NA
V gene: TRBV30

CDR3 DNA: TGTGCCAGCAGTTATAATCCCGGGACTAGCACCCAGCAGTACTTC
CDR3 protein: CASSYNPGTSTQQYF
J gene: TRBJ2-7
D gene: TRBD2
CDR3 length: 15
clone size: NA
V gene: TRBV6-5

CDR3 DNA: TGTGCCAGCAGTTCCCTGACAGGTGCGGCCTATGGCTACACCTTC
CDR3 protein: CASSSLTGAAYGYTF
J gene: TRBJ1-2
D gene: NA
CDR3 length: 15
clone size: NA
V gene: TRBV28

CDR3 DNA: TGTGCCAGCAGCTTAGTCGCTAGCGGGAGTAACAATGAGCAGTTCTTC
CDR3 protein: CASSLVASGSNNEQFF
J gene: TRBJ2-1
D gene: TRBD2
CDR3 length: 16
clone size: NA
V gene: TRBV7-2

CDR3 DNA: TGTGCCAGCAGCTTACTCCCCGGGACTACTTCCTACGAGCAGTACTTC
CDR3 protein: CASSLLPGTTSYEQYF
J gene: TRBJ2-7
D gene: TRBD2
CDR3 length: 16
clone size: once
V gene: TRBV7-2

CDR3 DNA: TGTGCCAGCAGTCGACCCTTCTGGGAGCAGTACTTC
CDR3 protein: CASSRPFWEQYF
J gene: TRBJ2-7
D gene: NA
CDR3 length: 12
clone size: NA
V gene: TRBV6-6